This T cell receptor beta chain was recorded in a study of T cell changes during pregnancy in multiple sclerosis. CDR3 length equals 15 residues. Between the trimmed V and J ends, which lost 5 bases and 9 bases, there was a span of 17 bases. Germline CDR1 is SGHAT and CDR2 is FQDESV (reference sequence). Sequencing was performed with immunoSEQ multiplex PCR; in TCRdb, only in-frame clones are kept and a portion is missing. The data hold 12,000 or so clones, with roughly 94% observed a single time. This clone appeared once. This clonotype was sampled from a female donor with multiple sclerosis, enrolled in a pregnancy study. The chain combines TRBV11-1 with TRBJ1-6; D perhaps matches TRBD1 (5 bases). The material sequenced was CD4+ T cells from peripheral blood mononuclear cells, taken before pregnancy. The CDR3 DNA sequence: TGTGCCAGCAGCACTACAGGAGTTGGCGGTTCACCCCTCCACTTT. This sequence encodes CASSTTGVGGSPLHF.